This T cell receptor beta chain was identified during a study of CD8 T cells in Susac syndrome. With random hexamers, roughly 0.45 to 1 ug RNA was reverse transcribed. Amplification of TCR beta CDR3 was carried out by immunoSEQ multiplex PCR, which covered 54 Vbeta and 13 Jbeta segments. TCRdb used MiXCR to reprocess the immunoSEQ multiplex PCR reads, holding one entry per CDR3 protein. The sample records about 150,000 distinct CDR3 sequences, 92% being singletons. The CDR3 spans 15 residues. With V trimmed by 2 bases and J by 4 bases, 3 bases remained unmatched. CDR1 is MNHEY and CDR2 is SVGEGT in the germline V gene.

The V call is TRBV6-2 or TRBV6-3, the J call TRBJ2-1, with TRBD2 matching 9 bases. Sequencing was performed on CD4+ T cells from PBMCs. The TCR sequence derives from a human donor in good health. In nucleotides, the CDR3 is TGTGCCAGCAGTTACGCGGGGGGGCATTACAATGAGCAGTTCTTC. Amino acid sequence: CASSYAGGHYNEQFF.